The rows below give T cell receptor beta chains drawn from one sample of a study of blood T cells in healthy people across ages. TCRdb analysed the 5' RACE reads with MiXCR anew, one entry per CDR3 protein. The table includes some 900,000 distinct CDR3 sequences, around 26% detected once. Source material: blood. The source of these receptors is a woman aged 80 or older in good health. Each CDR3 is given with its conserved first and last residue. Clone sizes are given selectively: once, few, many, or a class where the clone is expanded.

J | size | V | CDR3
TRBJ1-2 | many | TRBV19 | CASSRHVELHGYTF
TRBJ2-7 | - | TRBV7-2 | CASSLRAAYEQYF
TRBJ2-1 | many | TRBV6-2/TRBV6-3 | CASSYSLGYDNEQFF
TRBJ2-1 | many | TRBV20-1 | CSAILVNEQFF
TRBJ1-2 | - | TRBV3-1 | CASRFGTAGGYTF
TRBJ2-1 | many | TRBV27 | CASSAGLVGAEQFF
TRBJ2-2 | - | TRBV24-1 | CATSEAGGAGELFF
TRBJ2-5 | many | TRBV9 | CASSGGSGTEETQYF
TRBJ2-1 | - | TRBV27 | CASSLWGVGNEQFF
TRBJ2-1 | few | TRBV6-1 | CASRRSHRGTTINEQFF
TRBJ2-3 | - | TRBV5-1 | CASSLMGEGTTDRQYF
TRBJ1-5 | many | TRBV5-1 | CASSLFSGSNQPQHF
TRBJ1-1 | few | TRBV29-1 | CSVLPGTSGGTEAFF
TRBJ1-6 | - | TRBV27 | CASRDSRPTVGSPLHF
TRBJ2-5 | many | TRBV7-2 | CASTLGGLDQETQYF
TRBJ1-2 | - | TRBV3-1 | CASSLAGVGLYGYTF
TRBJ2-7 | many | TRBV6-2/TRBV6-3 | CASRGTVNPYEQYF
TRBJ1-5 | few | TRBV6-5 | CASGPDRGDNQPQHF
TRBJ2-7 | many | TRBV28 | CASSILAYEQYF
TRBJ1-1 | - | TRBV7-2 | CASSPGHANTEAFF
TRBJ2-5 | - | TRBV12-3/TRBV12-4 | CASSRPTGGQKETQYF
TRBJ1-6 | - | TRBV6-5 | CASSQMGQGASPLHF